The 12 T cell receptor beta chains below come from one sample, sequenced in a study of T cell changes during pregnancy in multiple sclerosis. Measured with immunoSEQ multiplex PCR; TCRdb has only the in-frame clones, and not every one. The sample comprises approximately 60,000 clones, around 92% of which are singletons, and roughly 0.2% rests with the top ten. The sequenced sample was CD4+ T cells from peripheral blood mononuclear cells, obtained in the second trimester of pregnancy. Receptors originate from a female donor with multiple sclerosis, enrolled in a pregnancy study.

The chain has TRBV19 and TRBJ2-1; 7 positions match TRBD1. Unmatched junction bases numbered 0, after V lost 6 bases and J lost 1 base. The V gene's germline CDR1 is LNHDA and CDR2 SQIVND (reference sequence). The CDR3 consists of 13 residues. The CDR3 sequence: CASRTGSYNEQFF. In DNA, the CDR3 is TGTGCCAGTAGGACAGGGTCCTACAATGAGCAGTTCTTC.

V is TRBV7-2 and J is TRBJ2-1; 10 nucleotides align to TRBD2. This CDR3 is 15 amino acids long. Germline CDR1 is SGHTA and CDR2 is FQGNSA. V lost 5 bases to trimming and J lost 6 bases; unmatched junction nucleotides: 7. The CDR3 protein is CASSPQRGGSNEQFF. In nucleotides, the CDR3 is TGTGCCAGCAGCCCGCAGCGGGGGGGCAGCAATGAGCAGTTCTTC.

The rearrangement links TRBV7-9 to TRBJ2-1, with TRBD2 identical over 9 bases. Germline V lookup: CDR1 SEHNR, CDR2 FQNEAQ (reference sequence). The CDR3 totals 17 residues. V was clipped by 4 bases and J by 0 bases; unmatched bases: 7. DNA for the CDR3: TGTGCCAGCAGCTCCTCCCTAGCGGGGTTCTCCTACAATGAGCAGTTCTTC. It is translated as CASSSSLAGFSYNEQFF.

V usage is TRBV10-2 and J usage is TRBJ2-1; 12 bases are a match to TRBD1. From germline, CDR1 is WSHSY and CDR2 SAAADI. V shed 6 bases and J 7 bases; nucleotides not matched to a gene: 7. The length of the CDR3 is 15 residues. The CDR3 bases are TGCGCCAGCAGCGAGGGACAGGGGGCGAGAAATGAGCAGTTCTTC. This sequence encodes CASSEGQGARNEQFF.

The rearrangement joins TRBV21-1 to TRBJ2-7; the table assigns TRBD2, which was not confirmed against the DNA. TRBV21-1 is reported as a pseudogene. This CDR3 contains 16 residues. The CDR3 here is CASSRGGLAGTYEQYF. The CDR3 DNA follows: TGTGCCAGCAGCAGGGGCGGACTAGCGGGAACCTACGAGCAGTACTTC.

The chain recombines TRBV10-3 with TRBJ1-2; D might be TRBD1 (6 bases). CDR3 length: 12 residues. Germline assignment: CDR1 ENHRY and CDR2 SYGVKD. Trimming shortened V by 6 bases and J by 3 bases, and 8 bases separated the two germline ends. The CDR3 protein is CAIRQGDYGYTF. The CDR3 DNA sequence: TGTGCCATCAGACAGGGCGACTATGGCTACACCTTC.

The CDR3 protein is CASSHTTGDTEAFF. CDR3 DNA: TGTGCCAGCTCCCACACTACCGGAGACACTGAAGCTTTCTTT. The genes are TRBV18 and TRBJ1-1; D is uncertain. The CDR3 is 14 residues long. Between the trimmed V and J ends, which lost 6 bases and 3 bases, there was a span of 14 bases. CDR1 and CDR2 (germline): KGHSH, LQKENI.

Only one count was recorded for this clone. V is TRBV9 and J is TRBJ1-1; tentative D call: TRBD1 (5 bases). The CDR3 spans 15 residues. CDR1 and CDR2 (germline): SGDLS, YYNGEE. Trimming took off 5 bases at V and 0 bases at J, with 14 bases between the two ends. The CDR3 sequence is CASSTSTDMNTEAFF. The CDR3 coding sequence is TGTGCCAGCAGTACCTCGACAGATATGAACACTGAAGCTTTCTTT. Supplemented by reference TRBV9 and TRBJ1-1, the full variable domain reads DSGVTQTPKHLITATGQRVTLRCSPRSGDLSVYWYQQSLDQGLQFLIQYYNGEERAKGNILERFSAQQFPDLHSELNLSSLELGDSALYFCASSTSTDMNTEAFFGQGTRLTVV.

V and J are TRBV11-1 and TRBJ2-2, with D possibly being TRBD1 (6 bases). Trimming shortened V by 5 bases and J by 0 bases, and 13 bases separated the two germline ends. Germline loops: CDR1 SGHAT, CDR2 FQDESV (reference sequence). The CDR3 extends over 16 amino acids. The CDR3 sequence: CASSPIQGTNTGELFF. As DNA, the CDR3 is TGTGCCAGCAGCCCGATACAGGGTACGAACACCGGGGAGCTGTTTTTT.

The chain is built from TRBV6-5 and TRBJ2-7; possibly TRBD1 for D (5 bases). Germline V gene data show CDR1 as MNHEY and CDR2 as SVGAGI. V was clipped by 10 bases and J by 2 bases, with 15 bases between them. CDR3 length: 13 amino acids. This chain's CDR3 is CAIRSDTAYEQYF. CDR3 coding DNA: TGTGCCATCAGATCGGACACCGCCTACGAGCAGTACTTC.

The chain uses TRBV5-8 and TRBJ2-5; D gene unclear. The V and J ends lost 3 bases and 2 bases respectively, with 14 bases between them. Per the germline V gene, CDR1 is SGHTS and CDR2 is YDEGEE. The CDR3 is 15 amino acids. The CDR3 DNA reads as TGTGCCAGCAGCTCGAGACTTTCCTTTCAAGAGACCCAGTACTTC. This encodes CASSSRLSFQETQYF.

The chain recombines TRBV7-2 with TRBJ2-3; 11 positions match TRBD2. The J segment lost 5 bases and the V segment lost 0 bases, leaving 4 bases of the junction unmatched. The CDR3 extends over 16 amino acids. Germline lookup yields CDR1 SGHTA and CDR2 FQGNSA. The CDR3 DNA is TGTGCCAGCAGCTTAGCGCTTACTAGCGGGGGAGATACGCAGTATTTT. The encoded protein is CASSLALTSGGDTQYF. The full variable domain, with the rest looked up from reference TRBV7-2 and TRBJ2-3, is GAGVSQSPSNKVTEKGKDVELRCDPISGHTALYWYRQSLGQGLEFLIYFQGNSAPDKSGLPSDRFSAERTGGSVSTLTIQRTQQEDSAVYLCASSLALTSGGDTQYFGPGTRLTVL.